Listed here are 29 T cell receptor beta chains from one sample, sequenced in a study of blood T cell repertoires in COVID-19. Here immunoSEQ multiplex PCR was the method, and the copy in TCRdb shows in-frame clones only, minus some. The profile shows some 150,000 clones, 85% to 90% of them singletons. Sequenced material: peripheral blood. The receptors come from a man in his fifties who had recovered from COVID-19.

This chain connects TRBV6-2 or TRBV6-3 to TRBJ2-3; a possible D gene is TRBD2 (7 bases). V lost 0 bases and J lost 4, with 11 bases in between. CDR1 is MNHEY, CDR2 SVGEGT, per germline. The length of the CDR3 is 15 residues. CDR3 sequence: CASSYSGGGADTQYF. The DNA for the CDR3 is TGTGCCAGCAGTTACTCGGGCGGGGGCGCAGATACGCAGTATTTT.

The rearrangement links TRBV3-1 (or the pseudogene TRBV3-2) to TRBJ2-5; D is possibly TRBD2 (7 bases). The length of the CDR3 is 14 residues. Germline CDR1 LGHDT, CDR2 YNNKEL (reference sequence). V was pared by 4 bases and J by 5 bases, with 14 bases between. The CDR3 here is CASSPMGGAETQYF. The CDR3 region has the DNA TGTGCCAGCAGCCCGATGGGGGGGGCGGAGACCCAGTACTTC.

This chain connects TRBV4-3 to TRBJ2-2; 7 nucleotides agree with TRBD1. J gave up 2 bases and V 2 bases, and 2 bases lay outside the gene matches. The CDR3 consists of 15 residues. CDR1 LGHNA and CDR2 YSLEER come from the germline V gene. In DNA form, the CDR3 reads TGCGCCAGCAGCCAAACAGGGGACAACACCGGGGAGCTGTTTTTT. It translates to CASSQTGDNTGELFF.

J is TRBJ2-7 and V is TRBV6-2 or TRBV6-3, with 7 nucleotides matching TRBD1. CDR1 MNHEY and CDR2 SVGEGT come from the germline V gene. CDR3 length: 14 residues. The V and J ends lost 5 bases and 0 bases, in that order; junction bases with no gene match: 4. The CDR3 DNA reads as TGTGCCAGCAGTAACTACAGGGGCTCCTACGAGCAGTACTTC. Its protein product is CASSNYRGSYEQYF.

The sample holds one count of this clone. V and J are TRBV6-6 and TRBJ2-5; 12 positions agree with TRBD2. The V and J ends lost 5 bases and 2 bases, in that order; junction bases with no gene match: 6. CDR1 MNHNY and CDR2 SVGAGI come from the germline V gene (reference sequence). The CDR3 is 16 residues long. In DNA form, the CDR3 reads TGTGCCAGCAGTACCACACTAGCGGGGGGTCAAGAGACCCAGTACTTC. Translation gives CASSTTLAGGQETQYF.

This clone was counted once. V gene TRBV7-2 combines with J gene TRBJ2-5; possibly TRBD2 for D (5 bases). The CDR3 sequence is 14 residues long. In germline, CDR1 is SGHTA, CDR2 FQGNSA. Trimming took off 7 bases at V and 3 bases at J, with 15 bases between the two ends. In nucleotides, the CDR3 is TGTGCCAGCACATCTTCTTACGGGGAAGAGACCCAGTACTTC. Translation: CASTSSYGEETQYF.

The CDR3 region is CASSDRVPQETQYF. In DNA form, the CDR3 reads TGTGCCAGCAGCGACAGGGTGCCCCAAGAGACCCAGTACTTC. This sequence joins TRBV5-4 and TRBJ2-5; TRBD1 matches at 7 bases. Germline CDR1 and CDR2: SGHNT and YYREEE (reference sequence). Trimming cost V 4 bases and J 1 base; bases outside gene matches: 4. This CDR3 comprises 14 residues.

Written as DNA, the CDR3 is TGTGCCAGCAGCTACGGCCCAGGGGTACGGAATCAGCCCCAGCATTTT. Its translation: CASSYGPGVRNQPQHF. The chain carries TRBV6-5 and TRBJ1-5; tentative D call: TRBD1 (6 bases). The V and J ends lost 6 bases and 4 bases respectively, with 19 bases between them. Germline V gives CDR1 MNHEY, CDR2 SVGAGI. The CDR3 extends over 16 amino acids.

This clone was recorded once. The chain recombines TRBV7-2 with TRBJ2-3; 8 nucleotides match TRBD2. V lost 3 bases to trimming and J lost 5 bases; unmatched junction nucleotides: 4. The CDR3 runs to 14 residues. Germline CDR1 reads SGHTA; CDR2 reads FQGNSA. The CDR3 here is CASSLGLGVDTQYF. The CDR3 region has the DNA TGTGCCAGCAGCTTGGGACTAGGAGTAGATACGCAGTATTTT.

The chain links TRBV3-1 (or the pseudogene TRBV3-2) to TRBJ2-3; TRBD2 aligns across 9 bases. CDR1 LGHDT and CDR2 YNNKEL come from the germline V gene (reference sequence). This CDR3 has 17 amino acids. J lost 1 base, V lost 3 bases, and 8 bases had no gene match. DNA for the CDR3: TGTGCCAGCAGCCAGATGCCGGGACTAGCAGGCACAGATACGCAGTATTTT. Protein sequence: CASSQMPGLAGTDTQYF.

This rearrangement joins TRBV4-3 to TRBJ1-2; TRBD1 matches 9 bases. Looked up from germline, CDR1 is LGHNA and CDR2 is YSLEER. After removal of 1 base from V and 4 bases from J, the junction contained 7 bases not matched to a gene. This CDR3 comprises 16 residues. The CDR3 protein is CASSQVSDRGSYGYTF. The CDR3 DNA reads as TGCGCCAGCAGCCAAGTTTCCGACAGGGGGAGCTATGGCTACACCTTC.

This clone appeared a single time. The V call is TRBV7-9, the J call TRBJ1-1, with a tentative D call TRBD1 (5 bases). V lost 2 bases and J lost 0, with 7 bases in between. This CDR3 has 14 amino acids. Germline V gene data show CDR1 as SEHNR and CDR2 as FQNEAQ (reference sequence). CDR3 in DNA: TGTGCCAGCAGCTTATGGGGCCTGAACACTGAAGCTTTCTTT. Its protein is CASSLWGLNTEAFF.

The chain employs TRBV7-9 and TRBJ2-4; maybe TRBD1 (5 bases). The CDR3 contains 14 residues. V was clipped by 1 base and J by 9 bases, with 13 bases between them. Germline V gene lookup returns CDR1 SEHNR and CDR2 FQNEAQ (reference sequence). The DNA of the CDR3 is TGTGCCAGCAGCTTAGATGCTGGGGCGAGCATTCAGTACTTC. The encoded protein is CASSLDAGASIQYF.

The genes are TRBV4-3 and TRBJ1-6; a weak D match, TRBD1 (5 bases). Germline V lookup: CDR1 LGHNA, CDR2 YSLEER. This CDR3 comprises 18 residues. The germline V and J ends were trimmed by 0 bases and 4 bases, with 16 bases remaining between them. CDR3 bases: TGCGCCAGCAGCCAAGACGCGGGGGAGGGTGCTTATAATTCACCCCTCCACTTT. Translation: CASSQDAGEGAYNSPLHF.

CDR3 nucleotide sequence: TGTGCCAGCAGTTCCTTAGATGGCAGGGCAGGGGGATCTTTCGAGACCCAGTACTTC. Translation gives CASSSLDGRAGGSFETQYF. This chain connects TRBV28 to TRBJ2-5; 7 bases fit TRBD1. This CDR3 is 19 amino acids long. From germline, CDR1 is MDHEN and CDR2 SYDVKM. V trimming: 4 bases; J trimming: 5 bases; junction bases outside the gene matches: 22.

The chain couples TRBV5-1 to TRBJ1-2, with TRBD1 matching over 10 bases. CDR1 SGHRS and CDR2 YFSETQ come from the germline V gene. V shed 1 base and J 3 bases; nucleotides not matched to a gene: 9. The CDR3 is made up of 17 amino acids. The CDR3 DNA sequence: TGCGCCAGCAGCTTGAGTATCGAGGGGACAGGGGACTATGGCTACACCTTC. Translation gives CASSLSIEGTGDYGYTF.

V is TRBV5-1 and J is TRBJ2-3; 7 bases fit TRBD1. V trimming: 5 bases; J trimming: 2 bases; junction bases outside the gene matches: 8. The V gene's germline CDR1 is SGHRS and CDR2 YFSETQ. The CDR3 runs to 15 residues. In nucleotides, the CDR3 is TGCGCCAGCAGGGGCTGGGACAGAAACACAGATACGCAGTATTTT. Amino acid sequence: CASRGWDRNTDTQYF.

The chain is built from TRBV6-2 or TRBV6-3 and TRBJ2-5; maybe TRBD2 (5 bases). V was trimmed by 2 bases and J by 4 bases, leaving 11 bases between them. Looked up from germline, CDR1 is MNHEY and CDR2 is SVGEGT. The CDR3 is 14 amino acids. CDR3 nucleotides: TGTGCCAGCAGTTACGAGGGTTCGCGAGAGACCCAGTACTTC. It translates to CASSYEGSRETQYF.

The table lists this clone with a count of one. The chain combines TRBV3-1 (or the pseudogene TRBV3-2) with TRBJ2-5; 12 bases match TRBD1. Germline V gene sequence: CDR1 LGHDT, CDR2 YNNKEL (reference sequence). The CDR3 sequence is 15 residues long. The trim removed 6 bases at V and 5 bases at J, leaving 7 bases unmatched. The CDR3 nucleotides read TGTGCCAGCAGAGACCGGGACAGGGGGCACGAGACCCAGTACTTC. It yields the protein CASRDRDRGHETQYF.

CDR3 protein: CASSVVAGGPLDEQFF. CDR3 DNA: TGTGCCAGCAGCGTAGTGGCGGGGGGGCCCTTGGATGAGCAGTTCTTC. The J gene is TRBJ2-1, the V gene TRBV9, with TRBD2 matching over 9 bases. The germline CDR1 and CDR2 sequences are SGDLS and YYNGEE. V shed 0 bases and J 8 bases; nucleotides not matched to a gene: 9. The CDR3 runs to 16 residues.

The CDR3 sequence is CASSYSTGQGKGEQYF. The CDR3 nucleotides are TGTGCCAGCAGTTACTCCACGGGACAGGGTAAGGGCGAGCAGTACTTC. V and J are TRBV6-5 and TRBJ2-7, with TRBD1 identical over 9 bases. CDR1 and CDR2 from the germline V gene are MNHEY and SVGAGI. The CDR3 runs 16 residues. V lost 0 bases and J lost 6; bases outside the gene matches: 9.

In nucleotides, the CDR3 is TGTGCCAGTAGTATTGAACTTCACTACAATGAGCAGTTCTTC. It codes for CASSIELHYNEQFF. The rearrangement links TRBV19 to TRBJ2-1; D call uncertain. V lost 3 bases and J 3 bases, leaving 9 bases between the germline ends. In germline, CDR1 is LNHDA, CDR2 SQIVND (reference sequence). This CDR3 is 14 amino acids long. Filled out from reference TRBV19 and TRBJ2-1, the complete variable domain reads DGGITQSPKYLFRKEGQNVTLSCEQNLNHDAMYWYRQDPGQGLRLIYYSQIVNDFQKGDIAEGYSVSREKKESFPLTVTSAQKNPTAFYLCASSIELHYNEQFFGPGTRLTVL.

This chain joins TRBV19 and TRBJ2-1; 9 nucleotides line up with TRBD1. This CDR3 region has 15 residues. V lost 6 bases and J lost 7; bases outside the gene matches: 10. Germline V gene sequence: CDR1 LNHDA, CDR2 SQIVND (reference sequence). The DNA of the CDR3 is TGTGCCAGTAGCCGCCGGGACAGGGACGTAAATGAGCAGTTCTTC. This gives the protein CASSRRDRDVNEQFF.

This clone was detected only a few times. The genes are TRBV7-2 and TRBJ1-6; TRBD1 matches 9 bases. The CDR3 is 14 residues long. The ends lost 6 bases at V and 9 bases at J; junction bases unmatched: 6. CDR1 SGHTA and CDR2 FQGNSA come from the germline V gene. CDR3: CASSLDRGVSPLHF. The CDR3 DNA follows: TGTGCCAGCAGTCTAGACAGGGGGGTTTCACCCCTCCACTTT. The full variable domain, completed using reference TRBV7-2 and TRBJ1-6, is GAGVSQSPSNKVTEKGKDVELRCDPISGHTALYWYRQSLGQGLEFLIYFQGNSAPDKSGLPSDRFSAERTGGSVSTLTIQRTQQEDSAVYLCASSLDRGVSPLHFGNGTRLTVT.

CDR3 DNA sequence: TGTGCCAGCAGCTCTTGGCCCAGGGGGAGAGGCTACGAGCAGTACTTC. It translates to CASSSWPRGRGYEQYF. The chain employs TRBV11-2 and TRBJ2-7, with 7 bases aligning to TRBD1. The CDR3 covers 16 residues. The trim removed 4 bases at V and 3 bases at J, leaving 12 bases unmatched. Germline V lookup: CDR1 SGHAT, CDR2 FQNNGV.

On this clone: Other DNA sequences in the sample encode the same CDR3. The rearrangement joins TRBV6-1 to TRBJ1-2, with 10 bases matching TRBD1. This CDR3 has 13 amino acids. Germline V gives CDR1 MNHNS, CDR2 SASEGT. V gave up 3 bases and J gave up 7 bases; unmatched junction bases: 2. This chain's CDR3 is CASSDRDRGGYTF. CDR3 nucleotides: TGTGCCAGCAGTGACCGGGACAGGGGTGGCTACACCTTC.

The genes are TRBV29-1 and TRBJ2-5, with 7 bases identical to TRBD1. Trimming cost V 1 base and J 3 bases; bases outside gene matches: 8. Germline V lookup: CDR1 SQVTM, CDR2 ANQGSEA. This CDR3 region has 15 residues. This CDR3 is CSVEGARDSKETQYF. The CDR3 region has the DNA TGCAGCGTTGAAGGGGCCCGGGACAGTAAAGAGACCCAGTACTTC.

V is TRBV7-2 and J is TRBJ2-2; TRBD2 agrees at 7 bases. V gave up 7 bases and J gave up 5 bases; unmatched junction bases: 4. Per the germline V gene, CDR1 is SGHTA and CDR2 is FQGNSA. The CDR3 has 13 residues. Here the CDR3 reads CASTNGGTGELFF. The CDR3 DNA follows: TGTGCCAGCACGAACGGGGGGACCGGGGAGCTGTTTTTT.

The chain links TRBV19 to TRBJ1-1; 10 nucleotides match TRBD1. The CDR3 sequence is 14 residues long. Germline V lookup: CDR1 LNHDA, CDR2 SQIVND (reference sequence). After removal of 9 bases from V and 6 bases from J, the junction contained 10 bases not matched to a gene. In DNA form, the CDR3 reads TGTGCCAGCACCACCGGACAGGGGGTTGCTGAAGCTTTCTTT. Translated: CASTTGQGVAEAFF. Looking up the rest from reference TRBV19 and TRBJ1-1 gives the full variable domain: DGGITQSPKYLFRKEGQNVTLSCEQNLNHDAMYWYRQDPGQGLRLIYYSQIVNDFQKGDIAEGYSVSREKKESFPLTVTSAQKNPTAFYLCASTTGQGVAEAFFGQGTRLTVV.